Shown below are 21 T cell receptor beta chains from a single sample sequenced in a study of CD8 T cells in ankylosing spondylitis. From the 5' RACE reads, TCRdb called clonotypes with MiXCR, one entry per CDR3 protein. The profile shows around 230,000 distinct CDR3 sequences, 8% to 9% of them singletons. Sequenced: blood, either unsorted or a sorted T cell fraction (not recorded which). All receptors come from a female donor with ankylosing spondylitis or in good health (not recorded which).

The sample holds a few counts of this clonotype. The chain employs TRBV7-3 and TRBJ2-2; unclear D gene. The CDR3 covers 12 residues. Germline CDR1 reads SGHTA; CDR2 reads FQGTGA. The germline V and J ends were trimmed by 4 bases and 6 bases, with 6 bases remaining between them. The CDR3 loop reads CASSSRAGELFF. DNA of the CDR3: TGTGCCAGCAGCTCGCGTGCCGGGGAGCTGTTTTTT.

This clonotype was counted many times. The chain uses TRBV6-1 and TRBJ1-1; D is unresolved. CDR1 is MNHNS and CDR2 is SASEGT in the germline V gene. The CDR3 extends over 14 amino acids. The V end lost 4 bases, the J end lost 5 bases, and 14 bases lay between the germline ends. CDR3 residues: CASSGGREETEAFF. For the CDR3, the DNA is TGTGCCAGCAGTGGAGGACGAGAAGAGACTGAAGCTTTCTTT.

This clonotype was seen many times. One end of the junction fails to match germline, which may point to a read error. The CDR3 loop is CASSQARQNNEQFF. The CDR3 nucleotides read TGTGCCAGCAGTCAAGCGAGACAGAACAATGAGCAGTTCTTC. The chain links TRBV6-1 to TRBJ2-1, with a weak D call TRBD1 (5 bases). The CDR3 has 14 residues. Per germline, CDR1 MNHNS and CDR2 SASEGT.

CDR3 DNA: TGTGCCAGCCGGGCGGCTTCCCTCGATGGCTACACCTTC. Translating it yields CASRAASLDGYTF. The chain is built from TRBV7-9 and TRBJ1-2, with D unresolved. This CDR3 is built from 13 residues. Trimming removed 8 bases from V and 6 bases from J, with 16 bases in between. Germline V gives CDR1 SEHNR, CDR2 FQNEAQ (reference sequence).

This clonotype was counted ten times or more. J is TRBJ2-1 and V is TRBV7-2, with TRBD2 identical over 9 bases. V shed 3 bases and J 8 bases; nucleotides not matched to a gene: 11. This CDR3 is built from 16 residues. Germline V gene lookup returns CDR1 SGHTA and CDR2 FQGNSA. Here the CDR3 DNA reads TGTGCCAGCAGCTTTCTAGCGGGACGAGGTAGCCATGAGCAGTTCTTC. The encoded protein is CASSFLAGRGSHEQFF.

This clonotype was detected many times. The chain combines TRBV6-2 or TRBV6-3 with TRBJ2-7; maybe TRBD2 (6 bases). Germline V lookup: CDR1 MNHEY, CDR2 SVGEGT. V was pared by 10 bases and J by 3 bases, with 28 bases between. This CDR3 has 17 amino acids. DNA for the CDR3: TGTGCCACCTCGGTGGCCCTCGGGAGATTAGGGAACTACGAGCAGTACTTC. Translation: CATSVALGRLGNYEQYF.

This clonotype was seen at least ten times. The V gene is TRBV4-3, the J gene TRBJ2-7; unclear D gene. Trimming stripped 0 bases from V and 6 bases from J, with 9 bases between. Germline loops: CDR1 LGHNA, CDR2 YSLEER. This CDR3 has 13 residues. CDR3 DNA: TGCGCCAGCAGCCAAGACTTCAGTTCCGAGCAGTACTTC. This gives the protein CASSQDFSSEQYF.

There are many counts of this clonotype. V and J are TRBV24-1 and TRBJ2-4, with 7 nucleotides matching TRBD1. The CDR3 totals 13 residues. Germline V gives CDR1 KGHDR, CDR2 SFDVKD. DNA of the CDR3: TGTGCTATTAGACAGGGCGCCAAAAACATTCAGTACTTC. The encoded protein is CAIRQGAKNIQYF.

This clonotype occurred a few times. The chain combines TRBV5-6 with TRBJ1-2, with TRBD1 matching over 8 bases. CDR3 length: 15 residues. The germline V gene has CDR1 SGHDT and CDR2 YYEEEE. J was trimmed by 8 bases and V by 4 bases; bases with no gene match: 13. As DNA, the CDR3 is TGTGCCAGCAGCCCGTGGACAGGGAGGATTGGAGGCTACACCTTC. As protein: CASSPWTGRIGGYTF. Full variable domain (remainder filled in from reference TRBV5-6 and TRBJ1-2): DAGVTQSPTHLIKTRGQQVTLRCSPKSGHDTVSWYQQALGQGPQFIFQYYEEEERQRGNFPDRFSGHQFPNYSSELNVNALLLGDSALYLCASSPWTGRIGGYTFGSGTRLTVV.

This clonotype was detected ten times or more. This chain connects TRBV11-2 to TRBJ2-7; unclear D gene. Trimming cost V 1 base and J 12 bases, with 10 bases left between them. CDR3 length: 11 amino acids. Germline CDR1 SGHAT, CDR2 FQNNGV. The CDR3, as DNA: TGTGCCAGCAGCTTAGGTGAACGGACGTACTTC. Translation gives CASSLGERTYF. Full variable domain (outside the CDR3, taken from reference TRBV11-2 and TRBJ2-7): EAGVAQSPRYKIIEKRQSVAFWCNPISGHATLYWYQQILGQGPKLLIQFQNNGVVDDSQLPKDRFSAERLKGVDSTLKIQPAKLEDSAVYLCASSLGERTYFGPGTRLTVT.

Ten or more counts support this clonotype. This chain connects TRBV15 to TRBJ2-3; 11 bases are a match to TRBD1. Germline CDR1 is LNHNV and CDR2 is YYDKDF (reference sequence). Trimming at V came to 5 bases and at J to 1 base, leaving 17 bases not matched to a gene. This CDR3 comprises 20 residues. The CDR3 reads CATSPPRSGQGARGTDTQYF. In DNA form, the CDR3 reads TGTGCCACCAGCCCCCCAAGGTCCGGACAGGGGGCGCGGGGCACAGATACGCAGTATTTT. Based on the CDR3 plus reference TRBV15 and TRBJ2-3, the full variable domain is DAMVIQNPRYQVTQFGKPVTLSCSQTLNHNVMYWYQQKSSQAPKLLFHYYDKDFNNEADTPDNFQSRRPNTSFCFLDIRSPGLGDTAMYLCATSPPRSGQGARGTDTQYFGPGTRLTVL.

This clonotype was found a few times. The chain combines TRBV7-9 with TRBJ2-2; TRBD1 aligns across 9 bases. With V trimmed by 5 bases and J by 5 bases, 6 bases remained unmatched. In germline, CDR1 is SEHNR, CDR2 FQNEAQ (reference sequence). The CDR3 loop spans 15 amino acids. The CDR3 DNA reads as TGTGCCAGCAGCGCGGACAGGGGAGGAACCGGGGAGCTGTTTTTT. This translates into CASSADRGGTGELFF.

This clonotype was counted at least ten times. The V gene is TRBV5-1, the J gene TRBJ2-1; TRBD2 aligns across 11 bases. Per the germline V gene, CDR1 is SGHRS and CDR2 is YFSETQ. The V and J ends lost 4 bases and 4 bases, in that order; junction bases with no gene match: 4. The length of the CDR3 is 15 residues. The chain's CDR3 is CASSMGLAAYNEQFF. Here the CDR3 DNA reads TGCGCCAGCAGCATGGGACTAGCGGCTTACAATGAGCAGTTCTTC. The full variable domain, rest sourced from reference TRBV5-1 and TRBJ2-1, is KAGVTQTPRYLIKTRGQQVTLSCSPISGHRSVSWYQQTPGQGLQFLFEYFSETQRNKGNFPGRFSGRQFSNSRSEMNVSTLELGDSALYLCASSMGLAAYNEQFFGPGTRLTVL.

This clonotype was observed many times. The rearrangement uses TRBV7-2 and TRBJ1-4; D is perhaps TRBD1 (6 bases). Germline CDR1 is SGHTA and CDR2 is FQGNSA. This CDR3 is 15 amino acids long. Trimming removed 2 bases at V and 8 bases at J, with 15 bases between. The CDR3 DNA is TGTGCCAGCAGCTTAAATGGGGTCCAGGGGGAAAAACTGTTTTTT. Residues: CASSLNGVQGEKLFF.

Note on this clonotype: A much bigger clone sits one base away, suggesting this may be a read error. J is TRBJ2-7 and V is TRBV11-2; D ambiguous. The CDR3 has 11 residues. Per germline, CDR1 SGHAT and CDR2 FQNNGV. The CDR3 DNA is TGTGCCAGAAGCTTAGTGGCCGAGCAGTACTTC. Its protein is CARSLVAEQYF.

The sample holds many counts of this clonotype. V gene TRBV5-1 combines with J gene TRBJ1-1; D is undetermined. The CDR3 is 14 amino acids. Trimming removed 1 base at V and 2 bases at J, with 9 bases between. Germline values: CDR1 SGHRS, CDR2 YFSETQ. CDR3 bases: TGCGCCAGCAGCTTGAGTGAACCCAACACTGAAGCTTTCTTT. It yields the protein CASSLSEPNTEAFF.

To note about this clonotype: This may stem from a read error, because a much larger clone lies one nucleotide away. J is TRBJ2-1 and V is TRBV20-1, with 10 bases matching TRBD2. After removal of 1 base from V and 7 bases from J, the junction contained 13 bases not matched to a gene. The germline V gene has CDR1 DFQATT and CDR2 SNEGSKA (reference sequence). This CDR3 is built from 17 residues. As DNA, the CDR3 is TGCAGTGCTAGAGGTTCCGACTTAGCGGGAGGAGGGAATGAGCAGTTCTTC. It specifies CSARGSDLAGGGNEQFF.

This clonotype was picked up many times. V usage is TRBV7-8 and J usage is TRBJ2-2; the match to TRBD2 covers 7 bases. V lost 1 base and J lost 3; bases outside the gene matches: 5. This CDR3 comprises 16 residues. Germline CDR1 SGHVS, CDR2 FQNEAQ. CDR3 DNA: TGTGCCAGCAGCTTAGGGCCAGCGGGGTACACCGGGGAGCTGTTTTTT. Amino acids: CASSLGPAGYTGELFF.

The table lists this clonotype with many counts. The chain couples TRBV12-3 or TRBV12-4 to TRBJ2-1; maybe TRBD2 (6 bases). The CDR3 runs to 14 residues. Trimming removed 3 bases from V and 2 bases from J, with 8 bases in between. The CDR3 here is CASSFRTTYNEQFF. In DNA, the CDR3 is TGTGCCAGCAGTTTCAGGACTACCTACAATGAGCAGTTCTTC.

Ten or more counts support this clonotype. CDR3 DNA sequence: TGTGCCAGCTCACCACGGCGGGACTCCTACGAGCAGTACTTC. Protein: CASSPRRDSYEQYF. The V call is TRBV18, the J call TRBJ2-7; TRBD2 is a possible D gene (6 bases). Trimming left V 1 base short and J 0 bases short, with 7 bases between. Germline V lookup: CDR1 KGHSH, CDR2 LQKENI. The CDR3 spans 14 residues.

This clonotype was recorded at least ten times. This chain connects TRBV7-9 to TRBJ2-1, with D perhaps matching TRBD2 (6 bases). CDR3 length equals 17 residues. Germline V CDR1 and CDR2: SEHNR, FQNEAQ (reference sequence). V dropped 5 bases and J dropped 8 bases, with 25 bases sitting between them. CDR3 bases: TGTGCCAGCAGCGCCATCGGAACTAGCCCCGGGTGGGATGAGCAGTTCTTC. It codes for CASSAIGTSPGWDEQFF.